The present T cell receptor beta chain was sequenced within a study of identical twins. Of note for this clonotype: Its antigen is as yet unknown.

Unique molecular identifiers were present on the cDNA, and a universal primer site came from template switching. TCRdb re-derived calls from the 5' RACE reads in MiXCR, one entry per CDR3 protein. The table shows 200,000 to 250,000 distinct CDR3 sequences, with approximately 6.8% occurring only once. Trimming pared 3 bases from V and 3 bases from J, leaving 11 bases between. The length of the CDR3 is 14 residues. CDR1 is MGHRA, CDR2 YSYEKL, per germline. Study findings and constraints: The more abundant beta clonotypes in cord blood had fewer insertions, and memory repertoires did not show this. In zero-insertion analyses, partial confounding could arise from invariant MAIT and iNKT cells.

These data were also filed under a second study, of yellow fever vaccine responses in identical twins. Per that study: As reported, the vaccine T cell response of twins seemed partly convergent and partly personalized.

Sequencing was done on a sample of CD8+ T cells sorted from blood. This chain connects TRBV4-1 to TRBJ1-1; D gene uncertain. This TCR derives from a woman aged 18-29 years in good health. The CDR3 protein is CASSHAGRDTEAFF. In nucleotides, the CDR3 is TGCGCCAGCAGCCATGCGGGGAGGGACACTGAAGCTTTCTTT.